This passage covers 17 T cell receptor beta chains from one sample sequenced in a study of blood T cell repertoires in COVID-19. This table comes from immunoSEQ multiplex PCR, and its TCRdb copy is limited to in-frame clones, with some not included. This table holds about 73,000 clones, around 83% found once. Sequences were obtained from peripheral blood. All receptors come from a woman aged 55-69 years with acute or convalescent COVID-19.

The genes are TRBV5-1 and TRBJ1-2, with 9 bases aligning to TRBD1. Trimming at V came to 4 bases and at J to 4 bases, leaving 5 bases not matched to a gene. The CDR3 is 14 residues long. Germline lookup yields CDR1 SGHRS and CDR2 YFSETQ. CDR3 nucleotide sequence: TGCGCCAGCAGCGGAGGACAGGGGCCCTATGGCTACACCTTC. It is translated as CASSGGQGPYGYTF. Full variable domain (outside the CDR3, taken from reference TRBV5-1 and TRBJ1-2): KAGVTQTPRYLIKTRGQQVTLSCSPISGHRSVSWYQQTPGQGLQFLFEYFSETQRNKGNFPGRFSGRQFSNSRSEMNVSTLELGDSALYLCASSGGQGPYGYTFGSGTRLTVV.

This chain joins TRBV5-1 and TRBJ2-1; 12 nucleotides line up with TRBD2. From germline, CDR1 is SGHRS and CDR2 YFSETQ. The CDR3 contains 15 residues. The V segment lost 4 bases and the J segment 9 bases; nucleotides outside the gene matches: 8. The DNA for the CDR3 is TGCGCCAGCAGCACCGGACTAGCGGGGTCTGGTGAGCAGTTCTTC. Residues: CASSTGLAGSGEQFF.

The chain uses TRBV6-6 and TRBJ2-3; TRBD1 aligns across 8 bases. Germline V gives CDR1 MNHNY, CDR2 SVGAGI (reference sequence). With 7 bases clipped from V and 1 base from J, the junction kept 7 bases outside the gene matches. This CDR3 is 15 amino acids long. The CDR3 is CASTPGQGGTDTQYF. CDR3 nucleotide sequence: TGTGCCAGCACCCCCGGACAGGGAGGCACAGATACGCAGTATTTT.

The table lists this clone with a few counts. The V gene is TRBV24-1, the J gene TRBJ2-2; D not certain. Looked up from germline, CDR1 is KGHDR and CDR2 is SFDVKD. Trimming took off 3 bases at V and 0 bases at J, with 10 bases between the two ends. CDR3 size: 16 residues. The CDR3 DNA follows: TGTGCCACCAGTGATGCGCGCCCTTCGAACACCGGGGAGCTGTTTTTT. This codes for CATSDARPSNTGELFF.

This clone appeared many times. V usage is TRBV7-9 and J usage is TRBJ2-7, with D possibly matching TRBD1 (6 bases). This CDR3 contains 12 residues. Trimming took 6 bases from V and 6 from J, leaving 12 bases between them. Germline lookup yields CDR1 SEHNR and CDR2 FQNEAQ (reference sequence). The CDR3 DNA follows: TGTGCCAGCAGGTCACAGGGTGCCGAGCAGTACTTC. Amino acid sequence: CASRSQGAEQYF.

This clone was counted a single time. Here the CDR3 reads CASSDDLRSSYNSPLHF. CDR3 DNA: TGTGCCAGCAGTGATGATTTGCGGAGCTCCTATAATTCACCCCTCCACTTT. This chain joins TRBV2 and TRBJ1-6, with no clear D. Germline V gives CDR1 SNHLY, CDR2 FYNNEI. The CDR3 spans 17 residues. Deletions cut 3 bases from V and 0 bases from J, with 12 bases between.

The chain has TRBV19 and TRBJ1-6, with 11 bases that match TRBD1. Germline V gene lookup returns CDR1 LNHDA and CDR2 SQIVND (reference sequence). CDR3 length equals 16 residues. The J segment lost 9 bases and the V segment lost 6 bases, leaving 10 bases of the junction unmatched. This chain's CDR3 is CASRRTGGYIGSPLHF. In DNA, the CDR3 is TGTGCCAGTAGACGGACAGGGGGCTATATAGGTTCACCCCTCCACTTT.

CDR3 DNA sequence: TGTGCCAGCAGCCAAGAGTGGGGACTAGTGGACATTCAGTACTTC. This encodes CASSQEWGLVDIQYF. The V call is TRBV3-1 (or the pseudogene TRBV3-2), the J call TRBJ2-4; TRBD2 matches at 8 bases. V shed 0 bases and J 8 bases; nucleotides not matched to a gene: 6. There are 15 residues in the CDR3. Germline CDR1 LGHDT, CDR2 YNNKEL (reference sequence).

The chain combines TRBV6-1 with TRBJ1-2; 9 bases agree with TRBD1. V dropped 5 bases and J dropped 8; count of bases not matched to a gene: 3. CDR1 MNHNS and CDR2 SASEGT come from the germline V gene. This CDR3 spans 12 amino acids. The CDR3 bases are TGTGCCAGCAGTTCTACAGGGGGCGGCTACACCTTC. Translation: CASSSTGGGYTF.

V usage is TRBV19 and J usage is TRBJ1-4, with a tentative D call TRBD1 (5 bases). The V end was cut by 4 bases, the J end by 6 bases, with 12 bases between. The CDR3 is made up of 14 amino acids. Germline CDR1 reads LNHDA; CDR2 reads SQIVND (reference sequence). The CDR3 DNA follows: TGTGCCAGTAGTAGGGGGAGGGTCGATGAAAAACTGTTTTTT. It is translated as CASSRGRVDEKLFF.

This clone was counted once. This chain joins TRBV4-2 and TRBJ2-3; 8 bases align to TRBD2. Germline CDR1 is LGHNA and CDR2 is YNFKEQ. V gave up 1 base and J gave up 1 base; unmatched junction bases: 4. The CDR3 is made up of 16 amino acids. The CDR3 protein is CASSQGTAGGTDTQYF. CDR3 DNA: TGTGCCAGCAGCCAAGGTACAGCGGGGGGCACAGATACGCAGTATTTT.

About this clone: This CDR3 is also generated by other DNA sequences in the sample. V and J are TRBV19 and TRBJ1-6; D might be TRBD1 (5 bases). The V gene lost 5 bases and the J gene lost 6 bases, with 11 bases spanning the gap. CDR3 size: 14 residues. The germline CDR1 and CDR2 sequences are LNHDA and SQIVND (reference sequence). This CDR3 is CASSPRTSNSPLHF. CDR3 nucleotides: TGTGCCAGTAGTCCCCGGACATCTAATTCACCCCTCCACTTT. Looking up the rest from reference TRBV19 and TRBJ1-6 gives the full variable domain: DGGITQSPKYLFRKEGQNVTLSCEQNLNHDAMYWYRQDPGQGLRLIYYSQIVNDFQKGDIAEGYSVSREKKESFPLTVTSAQKNPTAFYLCASSPRTSNSPLHFGNGTRLTVT.

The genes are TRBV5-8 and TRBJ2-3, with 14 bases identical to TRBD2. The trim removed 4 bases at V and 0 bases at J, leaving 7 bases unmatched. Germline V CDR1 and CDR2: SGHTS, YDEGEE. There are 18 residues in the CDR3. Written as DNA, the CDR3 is TGTGCCAGCAGCCCAGGACTAGCGGGGGGCCCTAGCACAGATACGCAGTATTTT. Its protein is CASSPGLAGGPSTDTQYF.

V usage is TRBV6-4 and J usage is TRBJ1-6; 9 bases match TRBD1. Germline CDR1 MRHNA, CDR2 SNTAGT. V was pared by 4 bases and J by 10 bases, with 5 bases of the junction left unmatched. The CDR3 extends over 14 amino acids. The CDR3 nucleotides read TGTGCCAGCAGTGTGGACAGGGGAGGCTCACCCCTCCACTTT. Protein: CASSVDRGGSPLHF.

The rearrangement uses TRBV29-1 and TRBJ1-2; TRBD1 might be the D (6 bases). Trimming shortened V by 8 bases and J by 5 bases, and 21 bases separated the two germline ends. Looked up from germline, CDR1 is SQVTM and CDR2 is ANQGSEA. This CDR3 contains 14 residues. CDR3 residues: CSSRAGAVGYGYTF. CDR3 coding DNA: TGCAGCTCCCGCGCAGGGGCCGTTGGGTATGGCTACACCTTC.

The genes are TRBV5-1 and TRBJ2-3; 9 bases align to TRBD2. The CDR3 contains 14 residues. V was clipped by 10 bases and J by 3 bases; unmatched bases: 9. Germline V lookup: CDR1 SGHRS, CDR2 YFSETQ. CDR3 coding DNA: TGCGCCGCTGGCCGCGGGGGGGCGACAGATACGCAGTATTTT. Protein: CAAGRGGATDTQYF.

As DNA, the CDR3 is TGCGCCAGCAGCAACGGGACAGACAGGCCCCAGCATTTT. This sequence encodes CASSNGTDRPQHF. The chain carries TRBV5-1 and TRBJ1-5; 7 bases are shared with TRBD1. J gave up 9 bases and V 4 bases, and 7 bases lay outside the gene matches. Germline CDR1 is SGHRS and CDR2 is YFSETQ. This CDR3 has 13 residues.